These 30 T cell receptor beta chains share one sample of origin, sequenced in a study of shared clonotypes between healthy human individuals. Libraries were prepared by immunoSEQ multiplex PCR; TCRdb keeps only in-frame clonotypes and omits some of them. Among approximately 1.4 million clones listed, 95% to 99% were seen once. The specimen sequenced was naive CD4+ T cells sorted from blood. Subset here: CD45RA+ positively selected. These receptors were taken from a man aged 30-40 years in good health.

The chain joins TRBV27 to TRBJ2-7, with 9 nucleotides matching TRBD1. The V gene end was trimmed by 3 bases and the J gene end by 3 bases; junction bases not matched to a gene: 6. Germline loops: CDR1 MNHEY, CDR2 SMNVEV (reference sequence). The CDR3 loop spans 15 amino acids. The CDR3 nucleotides read TGTGCCAGCAGTTTGTTCGGGACAGGGATCTACGAGCAGTACTTC. Translated, it gives CASSLFGTGIYEQYF.

The rearrangement joins TRBV5-1 to TRBJ2-3; D tentatively reads TRBD1 or TRBD2 (6 bases each). This CDR3 spans 15 amino acids. Trimming took off 4 bases at V and 2 bases at J, with 14 bases between the two ends. CDR1 and CDR2 (germline): SGHRS, YFSETQ. The CDR3 is CASSPGGHVTDTQYF. The CDR3 coding sequence is TGCGCCAGCAGCCCCGGGGGACATGTCACAGATACGCAGTATTTT.

This chain links TRBV10-1 with TRBJ1-5; D gene unclear. This CDR3 region has 14 residues. Trimming shortened V by 8 bases and J by 2 bases, and 13 bases separated the two germline ends. CDR1 is WNHNN, CDR2 SYGVQD, per germline (reference sequence). CDR3 DNA sequence: TGCGCCAGCCCTGATTGGGTGCGCAATCAGCCCCAGCATTTT. Encoded protein: CASPDWVRNQPQHF.

The rearrangement joins TRBV7-9 to TRBJ2-1; 11 bases fit TRBD2. The V gene's germline CDR1 is SEHNR and CDR2 FQNEAQ (reference sequence). The CDR3 is 15 amino acids. Losses at the gene ends were 5 bases for V and 5 bases for J; bases not matched to a gene: 5. CDR3 amino acids: CASSRGTSGHNEQFF. In DNA, the CDR3 is TGTGCCAGCAGCCGGGGGACTAGCGGCCACAATGAGCAGTTCTTC.

The rearrangement uses TRBV27 and TRBJ2-3; tentatively, D is TRBD2 (5 bases). The ends were cut back, 1 base at V and 4 bases at J, with 9 bases in the middle. Germline CDR1 reads MNHEY; CDR2 reads SMNVEV (reference sequence). The CDR3 has 14 amino acids. The CDR3: CASSLFGVADTQYF. The CDR3, as DNA: TGTGCCAGCAGTTTATTCGGGGTGGCAGATACGCAGTATTTT.

This sequence joins TRBV5-4 and TRBJ2-1, with 11 bases aligning to TRBD2. The germline CDR1 and CDR2 sequences are SGHNT and YYREEE (reference sequence). CDR3 length: 14 amino acids. V lost 4 bases, J lost 6 bases, and 3 bases stayed unmatched. The CDR3 spells CASSHSGRANEQFF. The CDR3 DNA sequence: TGTGCCAGCAGCCATAGCGGGAGGGCCAATGAGCAGTTCTTC.

The V and J genes are TRBV9 and TRBJ2-7; possible D gene TRBD2, 6 bases. CDR1 and CDR2 from the germline V gene are SGDLS and YYNGEE. The CDR3 runs 11 residues. V was clipped by 4 bases and J by 10 bases, with 12 bases between them. The CDR3 coding sequence is TGTGCCAGCAGCACAGGAGGGGACCAGTACTTC. As protein: CASSTGGDQYF. The full variable domain, rest sourced from reference TRBV9 and TRBJ2-7, is DSGVTQTPKHLITATGQRVTLRCSPRSGDLSVYWYQQSLDQGLQFLIQYYNGEERAKGNILERFSAQQFPDLHSELNLSSLELGDSALYFCASSTGGDQYFGPGTRLTVT.

The CDR3 region has the DNA TGTGCCAGCAGCTCCCTGGGACAGACCTACACCGGGGAGCTGTTTTTT. Translated, it gives CASSSLGQTYTGELFF. The V gene is TRBV7-6, the J gene TRBJ2-2, with 7 bases lining up with TRBD1. The ends lost 4 bases at V and 3 bases at J; junction bases unmatched: 8. This CDR3 spans 16 amino acids. CDR1 and CDR2 (germline): SGHVS, FNYEAQ.

This chain joins TRBV2 and TRBJ2-5; 13 nucleotides agree with TRBD2. Germline lookup yields CDR1 SNHLY and CDR2 FYNNEI. Trimming cost V 7 bases and J 3 bases; bases outside gene matches: 11. The CDR3 has 17 amino acids. CDR3 nucleotide sequence: TGTGCCAGCATTCAACGTATAGGACTAGCGGGAGAAGAGACCCAGTACTTC. This translates into CASIQRIGLAGEETQYF.

The table lists this clone with a count of one. The V call is TRBV2, the J call TRBJ2-1; 11 nucleotides line up with TRBD2. V gave up 5 bases and J gave up 7 bases; unmatched junction bases: 10. This CDR3 is built from 16 residues. The germline gives CDR1 SNHLY, CDR2 FYNNEI. CDR3 in amino acids: CASSSYGLAGWNEQFF. CDR3 DNA: TGTGCCAGCAGTTCTTACGGACTAGCGGGTTGGAATGAGCAGTTCTTC.

This rearrangement joins TRBV5-4 to TRBJ2-7, with 9 nucleotides matching TRBD2. V lost 4 bases, J lost 1 base, and 3 bases stayed unmatched. CDR3 length: 14 residues. CDR1 is SGHNT and CDR2 is YYREEE in the germline V gene (reference sequence). This chain's CDR3 is CASSQTSGSYEQYF. In DNA form, the CDR3 reads TGTGCCAGCAGCCAGACTAGCGGATCCTACGAGCAGTACTTC. Full variable domain (outside the CDR3, taken from reference TRBV5-4 and TRBJ2-7): ETGVTQSPTHLIKTRGQQVTLRCSSQSGHNTVSWYQQALGQGPQFIFQYYREEENGRGNFPPRFSGLQFPNYSSELNVNALELDDSALYLCASSQTSGSYEQYFGPGTRLTVT.

J is TRBJ1-3 and V is TRBV5-1; possibly TRBD1 for D (6 bases). Germline values: CDR1 SGHRS, CDR2 YFSETQ. CDR3 length: 15 amino acids. Trimming took off 1 base at V and 2 bases at J, with 10 bases between the two ends. CDR3 DNA: TGCGCCAGCAGCTTGACTGGGGACACTGGAAACACCATATATTTT. Protein: CASSLTGDTGNTIYF.

The genes are TRBV2 and TRBJ2-7; D ambiguous. The CDR3 has 20 residues. V was pared by 7 bases and J by 3 bases, with 34 bases between. Germline CDR1 and CDR2: SNHLY and FYNNEI. Here the CDR3 DNA reads TGTGCCAGCAATTCAATGGAGCTGTGGAATTTGAAATCCGGGCTCTACGAGCAGTACTTC. As protein: CASNSMELWNLKSGLYEQYF.

In nucleotides, the CDR3 is TGTGCCAGCTCTCAACAGGGGGCTCTTACCGGGGAGCTGTTTTTT. Encoded protein: CASSQQGALTGELFF. The chain joins TRBV18 to TRBJ2-2, with 9 bases fitting TRBD1. Germline V gives CDR1 KGHSH, CDR2 LQKENI. The CDR3 totals 15 residues. After removal of 6 bases from V and 5 bases from J, the junction contained 7 bases not matched to a gene.

This clone has a single count. The V and J genes are TRBV19 and TRBJ2-5; D unresolved. Germline-derived CDR1 and CDR2 are LNHDA and SQIVND (reference sequence). This CDR3 is 12 amino acids long. Trimming pared 7 bases from V and 1 base from J, leaving 7 bases between. DNA for the CDR3: TGTGCCAGTAAAGGCAGCCAAGAGACCCAGTACTTC. Translation gives CASKGSQETQYF.

The chain combines TRBV7-8 with TRBJ2-7, with D possibly being TRBD1 (5 bases). Between the trimmed V and J ends, which lost 5 bases and 3 bases, there was a span of 14 bases. Per the germline V gene, CDR1 is SGHVS and CDR2 is FQNEAQ. The CDR3 has 14 residues. The CDR3 nucleotides read TGTGCCAGCAGCAGTTTGAGGCAGGGCTACGAGCAGTACTTC. This translates into CASSSLRQGYEQYF.

This chain links TRBV29-1 with TRBJ1-4; TRBD1 is a possible D gene (5 bases). CDR3 size: 14 residues. V was shortened by 6 bases and J by 2 bases, with 13 bases between the two germline ends. From germline, CDR1 is SQVTM and CDR2 ANQGSEA. DNA for the CDR3: TGCAGCGTCGCCGGACCAGGGACTAATGAAAAACTGTTTTTT. Protein sequence: CSVAGPGTNEKLFF.

V and J are TRBV27 and TRBJ2-7; either TRBD1 or TRBD2 may fit D (6 bases each). The CDR3 runs 15 residues. Germline CDR1 reads MNHEY; CDR2 reads SMNVEV (reference sequence). V was pared by 5 bases and J by 6 bases, with 20 bases between. This chain's CDR3 is CASSPDGGLPTEQYF. The CDR3 DNA reads as TGTGCCAGCAGTCCCGATGGGGGGCTCCCCACCGAGCAGTACTTC.

The chain has TRBV9 and TRBJ2-2; a possible D gene is TRBD2 (6 bases). The germline V gene has CDR1 SGDLS and CDR2 YYNGEE. The V gene lost 3 bases and the J gene lost 4 bases, with 13 bases spanning the gap. The CDR3 has 15 residues. The CDR3: CASSAPGLSTGELFF. In nucleotides, the CDR3 is TGTGCCAGCAGCGCCCCGGGACTGAGCACCGGGGAGCTGTTTTTT.

J is TRBJ2-7 and V is TRBV9; D may be TRBD2 (6 bases). Trimming removed 6 bases from V and 0 bases from J, with 16 bases in between. CDR3 length: 15 amino acids. In germline, CDR1 is SGDLS, CDR2 YYNGEE. For the CDR3, the DNA is TGTGCCAGCACCCTGGGGGAGGACGGCTCCTACGAGCAGTACTTC. This codes for CASTLGEDGSYEQYF.

This rearrangement joins TRBV18 to TRBJ2-3, with TRBD2 identical over 13 bases. Germline V lookup: CDR1 KGHSH, CDR2 LQKENI. The junction had 14 bases not matched to a gene; V was cut back by 2 bases and J by 3 bases. The CDR3 runs 20 residues. CDR3 nucleotides: TGTGCCAGCTCACCATTGTCGGGACCCGGGACTAGCGGGAAGACAGATACGCAGTATTTT. Protein sequence: CASSPLSGPGTSGKTDTQYF.

The gene calls are TRBV9 and TRBJ2-2; D unclear. The ends were cut back, 4 bases at V and 2 bases at J, with 6 bases in the middle. Germline-derived CDR1 and CDR2 are SGDLS and YYNGEE. The length of the CDR3 is 13 residues. In nucleotides, the CDR3 is TGTGCCAGCAGCTCCTATAACACCGGGGAGCTGTTTTTT. Its translation: CASSSYNTGELFF. Supplemented by reference TRBV9 and TRBJ2-2, the full variable domain reads DSGVTQTPKHLITATGQRVTLRCSPRSGDLSVYWYQQSLDQGLQFLIQYYNGEERAKGNILERFSAQQFPDLHSELNLSSLELGDSALYFCASSSYNTGELFFGEGSRLTVL.

This rearrangement joins TRBV27 to TRBJ2-3; 7 nucleotides line up with TRBD2. The CDR3 contains 12 residues. V lost 5 bases to trimming and J lost 8 bases; unmatched junction nucleotides: 4. Germline values: CDR1 MNHEY, CDR2 SMNVEV (reference sequence). The CDR3 sequence is CASSIAGSTQYF. As DNA, the CDR3 is TGTGCCAGCAGTATAGCGGGTAGTACGCAGTATTTT.

V gene TRBV6-1 combines with J gene TRBJ2-2; D might be TRBD1 (5 bases). This CDR3 is 15 amino acids long. With 2 bases removed from V and 5 bases from J, the gap between germline ends came to 12 bases. Germline loops: CDR1 MNHNS, CDR2 SASEGT. CDR3 nucleotide sequence: TGTGCCAGCAGTGAACAACCAGGGATAACCGGGGAGCTGTTTTTT. Translating it yields CASSEQPGITGELFF.

The rearrangement links TRBV28 to TRBJ1-5; D may be TRBD1 (5 bases). CDR3 size: 15 residues. Between the trimmed V and J ends, which lost 5 bases and 3 bases, there was a span of 14 bases. The germline V gene encodes CDR1 MDHEN and CDR2 SYDVKM. The CDR3 bases are TGTGCCAGCAGTGGCATTGGGGGAGCCAATCAGCCCCAGCATTTT. It is translated as CASSGIGGANQPQHF. Based on the CDR3 plus reference TRBV28 and TRBJ1-5, the full variable domain is DVKVTQSSRYLVKRTGEKVFLECVQDMDHENMFWYRQDPGLGLRLIYFSYDVKMKEKGDIPEGYSVSREKKERFSLILESASTNQTSMYLCASSGIGGANQPQHFGDGTRLSIL.

This rearrangement joins TRBV9 to TRBJ2-1, with 8 bases lining up with TRBD2. The ends lost 3 bases at V and 3 bases at J; junction bases unmatched: 2. The CDR3 sequence is 14 residues long. The V gene's germline CDR1 is SGDLS and CDR2 YYNGEE. The CDR3 sequence is CASSASGFYNEQFF. The CDR3 bases are TGTGCCAGCAGCGCTAGCGGGTTCTACAATGAGCAGTTCTTC.

This clone was picked up one time. The chain links TRBV5-6 to TRBJ2-3; 8 positions agree with TRBD2. In germline, CDR1 is SGHDT, CDR2 YYEEEE. The CDR3 consists of 15 residues. The J segment lost 1 base and the V segment lost 5 bases, leaving 6 bases of the junction unmatched. CDR3 DNA sequence: TGTGCCAGCAGAAACGGGAGGGCCGGCACAGATACGCAGTATTTT. Translating it yields CASRNGRAGTDTQYF.

A word on this clone: The identical CDR3 is also encoded by other nucleotide sequences in the sample. This CDR3 is CASSPLGYEQYF. The CDR3 DNA sequence: TGTGCCAGCTCACCGCTAGGCTACGAGCAGTACTTC. The rearrangement uses TRBV18 and TRBJ2-7; D gene unclear. The germline V gene encodes CDR1 KGHSH and CDR2 LQKENI. CDR3 length: 12 amino acids. Trimming cost V 3 bases and J 3 bases, with 6 bases left between them.

The chain is built from TRBV28 and TRBJ2-7; D possibly corresponds to TRBD2 (6 bases). V was pared by 8 bases and J by 7 bases, with 18 bases between. CDR1 is MDHEN and CDR2 is SYDVKM in the germline V gene. This CDR3 contains 13 residues. The CDR3 spells CASRWAGTWEQYF. DNA of the CDR3: TGTGCCAGCCGCTGGGCGGGAACGTGGGAGCAGTACTTC.

This clone was counted once. The chain joins TRBV5-1 to TRBJ2-3; the D gene is possibly TRBD2 (6 bases). CDR1 and CDR2 (germline): SGHRS, YFSETQ. Between the trimmed V and J ends, which lost 4 bases and 6 bases, there was a span of 15 bases. CDR3 size: 14 residues. The CDR3 sequence is CASSIGLTQDTQYF. The CDR3 DNA is TGCGCCAGCAGCATCGGACTAACCCAGGATACGCAGTATTTT.